This T cell receptor (beta chain) came from a study of shared clonotypes between healthy human individuals (TCRdb year 2020). For context, the study as a whole: A couple of women and three men aged 18 to 49 years were included in the cohort. Per donor, three plates each were used for CD4 naive and CD4 memory, two for CD8 naive, and one for CD8 memory. To estimate repertoire size and how much clonotype sharing occurs between individuals, the study deeply sequenced the blood TCR repertoires of roughly 5 healthy adults. Different laboratories and diverse techniques were used to prepare libraries and sequence TCR repertoires, to increase sequencing depth and limit assay-specific biases. Per donor, leukapheresis produced somewhere between about 0.85 and 9.5 billion PBMCs.

Using the deep immunoSEQ assay, multiplex PCR amplified TCR CDR3 regions from genomic DNA. For each cell subset, the extracted genomic DNA was distributed evenly across all wells of several immunoSEQ 96-well plates, and each plate served as one replicate. For sorted subsets, each replicate PCR was loaded with around 200 ng genomic DNA, equivalent to 30,000 or so T cell genomes. Purified libraries were measured with a Qubit 3.0 fluorometer, size-checked on a Bioanalyzer 2100, and measured again with the KAPA Library Quantification kit. Every immunoSEQ 96-well plate was sequenced on a separate single-read 150-cycle Illumina NextSeq 550 flow cell. Regarding the original processing steps: Because only junctional sequences without quality scores were contained in the immunoSEQ output, filtering matching that applied to full-length reads could not be performed. To assign V/J genes and CDR3, sequences were annotated using PyIR, a Python wrapper for IgBLAST v1.9, with IMGT germline references. Reads were removed for weak V/J assignments (E-value above 1e-6), missing CDR3, stop codons, out-of-frame junctions, or ambiguous translated residues. V3J clonotypes were defined by identical inferred V gene, J gene, and CDR3 amino acid sequence. Percentage overlap between repertoires was calculated by dividing the number of shared unique clonotypes by the size of the smaller repertoire. RTK rarefaction, the Chao1 estimator, and Recon v2.1 estimates of unobserved clonotypes were used to assess repertoire richness. OLGA was used to compute generation probabilities for all TCRbeta clonotypes that the gDNA method yielded from a few donors. TCRdb's version of the immuneACCESS table is confined to in-frame rearrangements and falls short of the full clone set. An unresolved V gene accounts for under half of the shortfall where checked; the remainder is of unknown origin. The DNA gave D and trimming, while V, J and clone size come from that table. The sample yields some 2,000,000 clones; more than 90% were counted once. The ten largest clones take up roughly 0.13% of the sample.

The donors were healthy, HIV-negative adults who had no recently reported acute infections or vaccinations. All donors were Caucasian adults living in Nashville, Tennessee, USA. CD4+ T cells were enriched by magnetic negative selection; naive cells were then positively selected on CD45RA, and the negative fraction formed the memory subset. Blood was collected by leukapheresis, and PBMCs were isolated by Ficoll-Histopaque density gradient centrifugation and then cryopreserved in liquid nitrogen vapor phase. Analytical flow cytometry was used to check the purity and quantity of each magnetically sorted T cell population. Each sorted fraction had its genomic DNA isolated and then quantified by UV absorbance on a Nanodrop 2000c. For CDR1 and CDR2, the germline V gene (reference sequence) lists GTSNPN and SVGIG. From cysteine to phenylalanine, the CDR3 is 17 amino acids long. Only the CDR3 region is kept as DNA, spanning 51 bases read in frame from base 1. Trimming removed 0 bases from V and 0 bases from J, leaving 15 bases between the germline ends.

Paper-wide results and their limitations: Larger estimated clonotype richness was generally found for naive subsets than for memory subsets. Because the study included a small number of donors, the genetic and exposure-history diversity represented was limited. Only blood was sampled, and tissue TCR repertoires likely differ from those in blood. About 5% of naive CD4, 3.5% of naive CD8, approximately 2% of memory CD4, and less than 0.45% of memory CD8 clonotypes were shared across a handful of donors. Pairwise subsampling led to the expectation that sequencing depth would affect the degree of clonotype sharing among donors. Rarefaction of sorted-subset datasets indicated incomplete sequencing despite the large sequencing depth. Compared with non-shared clonotypes, clonotypes shared by all four sorted-subset donors had higher generation probabilities.

For this clone: Its antigen is still unknown. Qualities for individual bases were not recorded, and no much larger clone is one base off.

The chain is encoded by TRBV30 joined to TRBJ1-5; the D gene identity is not certain. This receptor was obtained from a man aged 18 to 30 in good health. What was sequenced was naive CD4+ T cells sorted from blood. Sample cell subset or site, as interpreted from the label and publication: CD45RA+ positively selected. The DNA sequence is as follows: TGTGCCTGGAGTGTACGGAGCCCAACTAATAGCAATCAGCCCCAGCATTTT. It translates to CAWSVRSPTNSNQPQHF.